Below are 28 T cell receptor beta chains sequenced from a single sample in a study of blood T cell repertoires in COVID-19. Data came from immunoSEQ multiplex PCR; TCRdb stores just in-frame clones and leaves some out. This sample has about 260,000 clones, with 88% found just once. The sequenced sample was peripheral blood. These TCRs come from a man aged 55 to 69 who had recovered from COVID-19.

This chain joins TRBV24-1 and TRBJ2-6; the D gene is possibly TRBD2 (7 bases). V lost 4 bases and J lost 2, with 14 bases in between. The CDR3 has 17 residues. The germline V gene encodes CDR1 KGHDR and CDR2 SFDVKD. The CDR3 sequence: CATSDPRGGTGANVLTF. The CDR3 coding sequence is TGTGCCACCAGTGACCCCAGGGGAGGGACTGGGGCCAACGTCCTGACTTTC.

The chain is built from TRBV9 and TRBJ2-1; D not certain. CDR1 is SGDLS, CDR2 YYNGEE, per germline. Trimming took 2 bases from V and 0 from J, leaving 9 bases between them. The CDR3 is 15 residues long. The CDR3, as DNA: TGTGCCAGCAGCGTTGACATAACCTCCTACAATGAGCAGTTCTTC. Residues: CASSVDITSYNEQFF. Full variable domain (missing parts from reference TRBV9 and TRBJ2-1): DSGVTQTPKHLITATGQRVTLRCSPRSGDLSVYWYQQSLDQGLQFLIQYYNGEERAKGNILERFSAQQFPDLHSELNLSSLELGDSALYFCASSVDITSYNEQFFGPGTRLTVL.

The gene calls are TRBV6-2 or TRBV6-3 and TRBJ1-5, with 8 bases matching TRBD1. After removal of 4 bases from V and 9 bases from J, the junction contained 8 bases not matched to a gene. From germline, CDR1 is MNHEY and CDR2 SVGEGT. There are 14 residues in the CDR3. The CDR3 nucleotides are TGTGCCAGCAGTTTGGACAGGGTTGGACGGCCCCAGCATTTT. Protein: CASSLDRVGRPQHF.

The gene calls are TRBV27 and TRBJ1-2; D call uncertain. The CDR3 runs 14 residues. Germline values: CDR1 MNHEY, CDR2 SMNVEV (reference sequence). V was cut by 3 bases and J by 4 bases, with 12 bases left in between. Written as DNA, the CDR3 is TGTGCCAGCAGTTTGTTATCTACGGGCTATGGCTACACCTTC. Encoded protein: CASSLLSTGYGYTF.

The chain couples TRBV4-1 to TRBJ1-4; 8 bases align to TRBD1. This CDR3 comprises 21 residues. Trimming at V came to 1 base and at J to 1 base, leaving 17 bases not matched to a gene. Germline loops: CDR1 MGHRA, CDR2 YSYEKL. The CDR3 reads CASSQAKTLDRVVLTNEKLFF. The CDR3 bases are TGCGCCAGCAGCCAAGCCAAAACTTTGGACAGGGTGGTTTTAACTAATGAAAAACTGTTTTTT.

This chain links TRBV7-9 with TRBJ2-5; TRBD1 is a possible D gene (5 bases). The germline V gene encodes CDR1 SEHNR and CDR2 FQNEAQ (reference sequence). CDR3 length equals 14 residues. The germline V and J ends were trimmed by 1 base and 3 bases, with 9 bases remaining between them. In nucleotides, the CDR3 is TGTGCCAGCAGCTTAGGGGGCAGGGAAGAGACCCAGTACTTC. This codes for CASSLGGREETQYF.

This clone occurred once. The rearrangement joins TRBV29-1 to TRBJ2-2; possible D gene TRBD2, 5 bases. V lost 4 bases, J lost 5 bases, and 14 bases lay in between. This CDR3 region has 14 residues. CDR1 and CDR2 from the germline V gene are SQVTM and ANQGSEA. The DNA of the CDR3 is TGCAGCGTTGGAGGGAACGGGTGGACCGGGGAGCTGTTTTTT. Amino acids: CSVGGNGWTGELFF.

This clone has just one count. The chain joins TRBV7-3 to TRBJ2-3; D is possibly TRBD1 (6 bases). The V and J ends lost 6 bases and 0 bases respectively, with 16 bases between them. CDR3 length equals 16 residues. CDR1 and CDR2 from the germline V gene are SGHTA and FQGTGA. CDR3 DNA sequence: TGTGCCAGCAGTTTGGGGGCGGGCCCTAGCACAGATACGCAGTATTTT. Protein sequence: CASSLGAGPSTDTQYF.

This rearrangement joins TRBV9 to TRBJ1-2; 8 bases agree with TRBD1. Looked up from germline, CDR1 is SGDLS and CDR2 is YYNGEE. Trimming removed 4 bases from V and 8 bases from J; junction bases left unmatched: 19. This CDR3 contains 17 residues. This CDR3 reads CASSPIPTRGRIRGYTF. The CDR3 nucleotides are TGTGCCAGCAGCCCAATCCCGACCAGGGGGCGTATAAGAGGCTACACCTTC. Filled out from reference TRBV9 and TRBJ1-2, the complete variable domain reads DSGVTQTPKHLITATGQRVTLRCSPRSGDLSVYWYQQSLDQGLQFLIQYYNGEERAKGNILERFSAQQFPDLHSELNLSSLELGDSALYFCASSPIPTRGRIRGYTFGSGTRLTVV.

For this clone: The same CDR3 can be traced to other DNA sequences in this sample. The chain has TRBV5-4 and TRBJ1-5, with D perhaps TRBD1 (5 bases). Germline CDR1 reads SGHNT; CDR2 reads YYREEE (reference sequence). CDR3 length equals 14 residues. V dropped 4 bases and J dropped 0 bases, with 8 bases sitting between them. The CDR3 spells CASSPGGSNQPQHF. DNA of the CDR3: TGTGCCAGCAGCCCCGGGGGTAGCAATCAGCCCCAGCATTTT.

This chain links TRBV19 with TRBJ1-5; TRBD1 might be the D (6 bases). V was trimmed by 7 bases and J by 1 base, leaving 8 bases between them. The germline gives CDR1 LNHDA, CDR2 SQIVND (reference sequence). The CDR3 consists of 13 residues. CDR3 sequence (DNA): TGTGCCAGTACAGGGGTGAGCAATCAGCCCCAGCATTTT. It translates to CASTGVSNQPQHF.

The chain is built from TRBV10-1 and TRBJ2-7; 7 nucleotides match TRBD1. Germline V lookup: CDR1 WNHNN, CDR2 SYGVQD (reference sequence). CDR3 length: 16 amino acids. V was clipped by 7 bases and J by 2 bases; unmatched bases: 14. CDR3 loop: CASIHLGRGIPYEQYF. In DNA form, the CDR3 reads TGCGCCAGCATACACTTAGGCAGGGGGATCCCCTACGAGCAGTACTTC.

The chain uses TRBV10-1 and TRBJ2-1, with 10 bases matching TRBD2. J lost 7 bases, V lost 6 bases, and 6 bases had no gene match. Germline assignment: CDR1 WNHNN and CDR2 SYGVQD (reference sequence). This CDR3 has 14 residues. CDR3: CASSLAGVGNEQFF. The CDR3 DNA reads as TGCGCCAGCAGCCTAGCGGGGGTGGGGAATGAGCAGTTCTTC.

The chain links TRBV21-1 to TRBJ2-2; the DNA was not used to check the table's D call, TRBD1. TRBV21-1 is labeled a pseudogene. The CDR3 runs 15 residues. The CDR3 region is CASSKDRGRVGELFF. The CDR3 DNA reads as TGTGCCAGCAGCAAGGACAGGGGTAGGGTCGGGGAGCTGTTTTTT.

The rearrangement joins TRBV6-2 or TRBV6-3 to TRBJ1-6; 7 bases align to TRBD1. The CDR3 contains 15 residues. In germline, CDR1 is MNHEY, CDR2 SVGEGT. V dropped 3 bases and J dropped 2; count of bases not matched to a gene: 1. The DNA of the CDR3 is TGTGCCAGCAGTTATACAGGGGCCTATAATTCACCCCTCCACTTT. Its protein product is CASSYTGAYNSPLHF.

This clone was counted once. The V gene is TRBV21-1, the J gene TRBJ1-2; the table's D gene call, TRBD1, was not cross checked with the DNA. TRBV21-1 is marked as a pseudogene. CDR3 length: 13 amino acids. For the CDR3, the DNA is TGTGCCAGCAGTCCGACAGGGGTCTATGGCTACACCTTC. Protein sequence: CASSPTGVYGYTF.

V gene TRBV2 combines with J gene TRBJ1-2, with 8 positions matching TRBD1. The germline V gene has CDR1 SNHLY and CDR2 FYNNEI. The CDR3 consists of 15 residues. Trimming took 2 bases from V and 6 from J; bases not matched to a gene: 8. The CDR3 is CASSELVGQVDGYTF. The CDR3 nucleotides read TGTGCCAGCAGTGAACTGGTGGGACAGGTCGATGGCTACACCTTC.

The CDR3 region is CASSQEKLAGGSYEQYF. The CDR3 DNA reads as TGTGCCAGCAGCCAAGAAAAACTAGCGGGGGGTTCCTACGAGCAGTACTTC. The chain combines TRBV3-1 (or the pseudogene TRBV3-2) with TRBJ2-7; TRBD2 matches 12 bases. V trimming: 0 bases; J trimming: 1 base; junction bases outside the gene matches: 4. The CDR3 has 17 residues. Germline V gene data show CDR1 as LGHDT and CDR2 as YNNKEL (reference sequence).

This clone was seen a single time. The chain recombines TRBV5-1 with TRBJ2-1, with D tentatively TRBD2 (7 bases). Trimming cost V 1 base and J 7 bases, with 18 bases left between them. The CDR3 sequence is 16 residues long. Germline V lookup: CDR1 SGHRS, CDR2 YFSETQ. The CDR3 DNA reads TGCGCCAGCAGCTTGTTGATGGGGGGGCCAAAGAATGAGCAGTTCTTC. Its translation: CASSLLMGGPKNEQFF.

The chain couples TRBV7-2 to TRBJ2-7; possible D gene TRBD2, 6 bases. This CDR3 comprises 13 residues. V lost 4 bases, J lost 2 bases, and 9 bases lay in between. CDR1 is SGHTA and CDR2 is FQGNSA in the germline V gene. The CDR3 nucleotides are TGTGCCAGCAGCTCCGGGGGACCCTACGAGCAGTACTTC. Translating gives CASSSGGPYEQYF.

J is TRBJ2-1 and V is TRBV7-2; D is perhaps TRBD2 (6 bases). Trimming removed 5 bases from V and 2 bases from J, with 16 bases in between. From germline, CDR1 is SGHTA and CDR2 FQGNSA. There are 16 residues in the CDR3. CDR3 nucleotide sequence: TGTGCCAGCAGCCGGGAGTCCGGGGTGGCCTACAATGAGCAGTTCTTC. This gives the protein CASSRESGVAYNEQFF.

This chain joins TRBV9 and TRBJ2-1; D perhaps matches TRBD2 (6 bases). Germline V gives CDR1 SGDLS, CDR2 YYNGEE. This CDR3 has 17 residues. V was cut by 5 bases and J by 9 bases, with 27 bases left in between. In nucleotides, the CDR3 is TGTGCCAGCAGTTACAACCGGGGCGGGGTATTTTCGGTTGAGCAGTTCTTC. This codes for CASSYNRGGVFSVEQFF.

This clone was picked up one time. The V call is TRBV6-5, the J call TRBJ1-2; the match to TRBD1 covers 10 bases. The CDR3 sequence is 15 residues long. The V and J ends lost 0 bases and 8 bases, in that order; junction bases with no gene match: 6. Per the germline V gene, CDR1 is MNHEY and CDR2 is SVGAGI. In DNA, the CDR3 is TGTGCCAGCAGTTACTCCAAGACAGGGGGCGGGGGCTACACCTTC. Translation: CASSYSKTGGGGYTF.

The CDR3 nucleotides read TGTGCCATCTCCAGGGACAGCTCCTACGAGCAGTACTTC. Its protein is CAISRDSSYEQYF. V and J are TRBV10-3 and TRBJ2-7; 7 nucleotides align to TRBD1. The CDR3 loop spans 13 amino acids. Trimming at V came to 8 bases and at J to 0 bases, leaving 4 bases not matched to a gene. The V gene's germline CDR1 is ENHRY and CDR2 SYGVKD.

The chain joins TRBV7-2 to TRBJ1-4; unclear D gene. V lost 5 bases to trimming and J lost 0 bases, with 7 bases between them. Per the germline V gene, CDR1 is SGHTA and CDR2 is FQGNSA. The CDR3 extends over 14 amino acids. The CDR3 region has the DNA TGTGCCAGCAGCGAGAGAGCAACTAATGAAAAACTGTTTTTT. Protein product: CASSERATNEKLFF.

V and J are TRBV30 and TRBJ1-4; D not certain. Germline V CDR1 and CDR2: GTSNPN, SVGIG (reference sequence). V was cut by 4 bases and J by 3 bases, with 6 bases left in between. This CDR3 is built from 12 residues. The CDR3 spells CAWTGSNEKLFF. The CDR3 bases are TGTGCCTGGACGGGGTCTAATGAAAAACTGTTTTTT.

This chain uses TRBV7-8 with TRBJ1-5; tentative D call: TRBD1 (6 bases). The CDR3 is made up of 15 amino acids. Germline lookup yields CDR1 SGHVS and CDR2 FQNEAQ. V lost 5 bases and J 5 bases, leaving 16 bases between the germline ends. CDR3 residues: CASSPRQVSYQPQHF. The CDR3 DNA sequence: TGTGCCAGCAGCCCTAGACAGGTTTCGTATCAGCCCCAGCATTTT.

The chain links TRBV5-1 to TRBJ2-5, with TRBD2 matching over 15 bases. This CDR3 is 16 amino acids long. Germline assignment: CDR1 SGHRS and CDR2 YFSETQ. J gave up 2 bases and V 4 bases, and 3 bases lay outside the gene matches. The CDR3 loop reads CASSMGTSGGQETQYF. CDR3 DNA: TGCGCCAGCAGCATGGGGACTAGCGGGGGGCAAGAGACCCAGTACTTC.